Each of the 23 T cell receptor beta chains below was sequenced from the same sample in a study of shared clonotypes between healthy human individuals. Only in-frame clones appear in the TCRdb table, and some are missing; sequencing was by immunoSEQ multiplex PCR. The sample contains about 120,000 clones, around 68% of which appear only once. Sequenced input: memory CD8+ T cells sorted from blood. This sample's subset: CD45RO+ cells pooled with CCR7-negative TemRA cells. These receptor sequences come from a woman in her twenties or thirties in good health.

This clone was picked up a small number of times. The chain links TRBV25-1 to TRBJ2-7; TRBD2 is a possible D gene (5 bases). Trimming cost V 3 bases and J 3 bases, with 9 bases left between them. This CDR3 has 13 amino acids. The V gene's germline CDR1 is MGHDK and CDR2 SYGVNS. CDR3 sequence: CASSDDGIYEQYF. The CDR3 DNA reads TGTGCCAGCAGTGATGACGGGATCTACGAGCAGTACTTC.

This rearrangement joins TRBV10-1 to TRBJ2-2; either TRBD1 or TRBD2 may fit D (5 bases each). The germline V gene has CDR1 WNHNN and CDR2 SYGVQD (reference sequence). Trimming removed 4 bases at V and 6 bases at J, with 12 bases between. The CDR3 is 14 amino acids. CDR3 in DNA: TGCGCCAGCAGTGGTGGGACGGGTGCCGGGGAGCTGTTTTTT. Its translation is CASSGGTGAGELFF.

The chain links TRBV10-1 to TRBJ2-1; the D gene is possibly TRBD2 (6 bases). Deletions cut 0 bases from V and 7 bases from J, with 10 bases between. Looked up from germline, CDR1 is WNHNN and CDR2 is SYGVQD (reference sequence). The CDR3 has 14 residues. The CDR3 bases are TGCGCCAGCAGTGAGTCCCCGACTAGAAATGAGCAGTTCTTC. Its protein is CASSESPTRNEQFF.

V and J are TRBV28 and TRBJ2-7, with TRBD1 identical over 7 bases. V shed 6 bases and J 3 bases; nucleotides not matched to a gene: 11. The CDR3 sequence is 15 residues long. Per germline, CDR1 MDHEN and CDR2 SYDVKM. CDR3 sequence: CASSSVVSGGYEQYF. The CDR3 DNA sequence: TGTGCCAGCAGCTCAGTAGTGTCAGGGGGCTACGAGCAGTACTTC.

V usage is TRBV5-1 and J usage is TRBJ2-7; D perhaps matches TRBD2 (6 bases). V lost 1 base and J lost 2, with 10 bases in between. The CDR3 length is 14 residues. CDR1 is SGHRS, CDR2 YFSETQ, per germline. The DNA for the CDR3 is TGCGCCAGCAGCTTGCTGCGGGGTCCCTACGAGCAGTACTTC. It yields the protein CASSLLRGPYEQYF.

This clone was detected only a few times. The chain employs TRBV4-1 and TRBJ2-1; TRBD2 might be the D (6 bases). Germline lookup yields CDR1 MGHRA and CDR2 YSYEKL. The CDR3 has 19 amino acids. Trimming pared 1 base from V and 0 bases from J, leaving 19 bases between. CDR3 sequence (DNA): TGCGCCAGCAGCCAAGGGACCACTAGCTTTCGGAGCTCCTACAATGAGCAGTTCTTC. Translation gives CASSQGTTSFRSSYNEQFF.

This chain uses TRBV6-4 with TRBJ2-7; D may be TRBD2 (5 bases). V dropped 11 bases and J dropped 0 bases, with 17 bases sitting between them. CDR3 length: 14 amino acids. CDR1 and CDR2 from the germline V gene are MRHNA and SNTAGT. The DNA for the CDR3 is TGTGCCGCGGTGAGCGGCCTAAGCTCCTACGAGCAGTACTTC. It encodes CAAVSGLSSYEQYF.

Notes on this clone: Other DNA sequences from this sample encode an identical CDR3 as well. V usage is TRBV25-1 and J usage is TRBJ2-5; D might be TRBD1 (6 bases). The V end lost 6 bases, the J end lost 2 bases, and 16 bases lay between the germline ends. The V gene's germline CDR1 is MGHDK and CDR2 SYGVNS. The CDR3 spans 15 residues. In DNA, the CDR3 is TGTGCCAGCAGCGCCGTCGGACAGATACAAGAGACCCAGTACTTC. It specifies CASSAVGQIQETQYF.

The chain recombines TRBV9 with TRBJ2-6, with TRBD2 as a possible D gene (6 bases). CDR1 is SGDLS, CDR2 YYNGEE, per germline. V was clipped by 3 bases and J by 4 bases, with 11 bases between them. CDR3 size: 15 residues. CDR3 amino acids: CASSGLAAGANVLTF. In nucleotides, the CDR3 is TGTGCCAGCAGCGGCTTAGCGGCCGGGGCCAACGTCCTGACTTTC.

This clone was seen ten or more times. This chain uses TRBV4-2 with TRBJ2-3; weak D call: TRBD2 (5 bases). The CDR3 loop spans 16 amino acids. Germline V gives CDR1 LGHNA, CDR2 YNFKEQ. V shed 1 base and J shed 2 bases, with 13 bases lying between them. CDR3 region: CASSQGTESLTDTQYF. The DNA of the CDR3 is TGTGCCAGCAGCCAAGGGACTGAAAGCCTCACAGATACGCAGTATTTT.

As concerns this clone: A much larger clone is a single base away; this may be a read error. This rearrangement joins TRBV6-1 to TRBJ2-6; D not resolved. This CDR3 is built from 15 residues. Per the germline V gene, CDR1 is MNHNS and CDR2 is SASEGT. The V gene lost 2 bases and the J gene lost 0 bases, with 5 bases spanning the gap. CDR3 in amino acids: CASSERDSGANVLTF. In DNA, the CDR3 is TGTGCCAGCAGTGAAAGGGACTCTGGGGCCAACGTCCTGACTTTC.

The chain carries TRBV6-6 and TRBJ2-1, with D hard to call. The V end was cut by 4 bases, the J end by 0 bases, with 4 bases between. The CDR3 consists of 13 residues. From germline, CDR1 is MNHNY and CDR2 SVGAGI (reference sequence). The CDR3 is CASSWTSYNEQFF. CDR3 sequence (DNA): TGTGCCAGCAGTTGGACCTCCTACAATGAGCAGTTCTTC.

This clone was detected many times. This chain joins TRBV7-8 and TRBJ2-7; D is perhaps TRBD1 or TRBD2 (6 bases each). The CDR3 spans 16 residues. V gave up 1 base and J gave up 2 bases, with 15 bases separating them. CDR1 SGHVS and CDR2 FQNEAQ come from the germline V gene. CDR3 bases: TGTGCCAGCAGCTTAGTGGGGGGCAGGGGCACCTACGAGCAGTACTTC. This encodes CASSLVGGRGTYEQYF.

The chain has TRBV25-1 and TRBJ1-1; D is ambiguous. The CDR3 contains 17 residues. V was shortened by 1 base and J by 5 bases, with 20 bases between the two germline ends. The V gene's germline CDR1 is MGHDK and CDR2 SYGVNS. Here the CDR3 DNA reads TGTGCCAGCAGTGAATTCCCACCGCGCGAAGGGAGGACTGAAGCTTTCTTT. Its protein is CASSEFPPREGRTEAFF.

This clone was recorded many times. The chain has TRBV29-1 and TRBJ2-1, with D hard to call. Germline V CDR1 and CDR2: SQVTM, ANQGSEA. This CDR3 has 8 residues. V was trimmed by 8 bases and J by 7 bases, leaving 3 bases between them. CDR3 protein: CSINEQFF. CDR3 DNA: TGCAGCATAAATGAGCAGTTCTTC.

This chain connects TRBV11-3 to TRBJ1-1; D perhaps matches TRBD1 (5 bases). This CDR3 contains 15 residues. The germline V gene encodes CDR1 SGHNT and CDR2 YENEEA. Trimming pared 5 bases from V and 0 bases from J, leaving 13 bases between. CDR3 loop: CASSPTGTLNTEAFF. The CDR3, as DNA: TGTGCCAGCAGCCCAACTGGGACCTTGAACACTGAAGCTTTCTTT.

This clone occurred a few times. The chain recombines TRBV5-1 with TRBJ2-7; 12 positions agree with TRBD2. V was pared by 0 bases and J by 10 bases, with 11 bases of the junction left unmatched. Germline CDR1 is SGHRS and CDR2 is YFSETQ. This CDR3 has 16 amino acids. The CDR3 here is CASSLDYGTSGLGQYF. In nucleotides, the CDR3 is TGCGCCAGCAGCTTGGATTACGGGACTAGCGGGCTTGGACAGTACTTC.

This chain uses TRBV19 with TRBJ2-3; 8 bases fit TRBD1. This CDR3 comprises 15 residues. V lost 8 bases and J lost 1; bases outside the gene matches: 8. Germline V lookup: CDR1 LNHDA, CDR2 SQIVND (reference sequence). The CDR3 loop is CASVDPGQGTDTQYF. The DNA for the CDR3 is TGTGCCAGTGTCGACCCGGGACAGGGCACAGATACGCAGTATTTT.

V is TRBV4-1 and J is TRBJ1-1; D perhaps matches TRBD1 (5 bases). The germline gives CDR1 MGHRA, CDR2 YSYEKL. The CDR3 has 15 amino acids. V dropped 4 bases and J dropped 3 bases, with 15 bases sitting between them. The CDR3 protein is CASSPLQGSDTEAFF. The CDR3 coding sequence is TGCGCCAGCAGCCCCCTCCAGGGAAGTGACACTGAAGCTTTCTTT.

V is TRBV7-9 and J is TRBJ1-1; unclear D gene. In germline, CDR1 is SEHNR, CDR2 FQNEAQ (reference sequence). Between the trimmed V and J ends, which lost 5 bases and 3 bases, there was a span of 13 bases. The CDR3 totals 14 residues. CDR3: CASSGDWGYTEAFF. CDR3 bases: TGTGCCAGCAGCGGGGATTGGGGTTACACTGAAGCTTTCTTT.

The chain links TRBV29-1 to TRBJ2-3, with a tentative D call TRBD2 (6 bases). Trimming took off 7 bases at V and 6 bases at J, with 17 bases between the two ends. The CDR3 consists of 13 residues. Germline CDR1 SQVTM, CDR2 ANQGSEA. CDR3 in amino acids: CSASSGEDDTQYF. As DNA, the CDR3 is TGCAGCGCCAGTAGCGGAGAAGATGATACGCAGTATTTT.

A few counts support this clone. The chain joins TRBV7-6 to TRBJ2-1, with 12 positions matching TRBD2. The CDR3 runs 15 residues. Germline assignment: CDR1 SGHVS and CDR2 FNYEAQ. V lost 5 bases and J lost 6; bases outside the gene matches: 5. The CDR3 here is CASSGGLAGRNEQFF. Here the CDR3 DNA reads TGTGCCAGCAGCGGTGGACTAGCGGGGCGCAATGAGCAGTTCTTC.

The chain combines TRBV20-1 with TRBJ2-1, with D maybe TRBD2 (5 bases). Germline V gives CDR1 DFQATT, CDR2 SNEGSKA (reference sequence). The V gene lost 6 bases and the J gene lost 10 bases, with 13 bases spanning the gap. The CDR3 has 11 amino acids. This chain's CDR3 is CSARGPREQFF. The DNA of the CDR3 is TGCAGTGCGCGAGGGCCGCGGGAGCAGTTCTTC.